The TCR beta chain described here comes from a study of shared clonotypes between healthy human individuals. V lost 0 bases and J 1 base, leaving 7 bases between the germline ends. CDR3 size: 14 residues. CDR1 is SGDLS and CDR2 is YYNGEE in the germline V gene. Naive CD8 cells, CD45RO-negative and positively selected for CCR7, excluded terminally differentiated effector memory CD45RA+ cells. Sorted-subset replicate PCRs used 200 ng DNA, 30,000 or so T cell genomes. Sequencing was performed with immunoSEQ multiplex PCR; in TCRdb, only in-frame clones are kept and a portion is missing. The sample carries 2 million to 2.5 million clones, less than 95% recorded once.

The sample was naive CD8+ T cells sorted from blood. The clonotype comes from a man aged 18 to 29 in good health. V usage is TRBV9 and J usage is TRBJ1-1, with unresolved D. Here the CDR3 reads CASSVEAANTEAFF. The CDR3 nucleotides are TGTGCCAGCAGCGTAGAAGCAGCGAACACTGAAGCTTTCTTT.